Listed here are 14 T cell receptor beta chains from one sample, sequenced in a study of blood T cell repertoires in COVID-19. TCRdb's table, derived via immunoSEQ multiplex PCR, lists solely in-frame clones and lacks some. The data contain under 200,000 clones, roughly 80% of them singletons. The sequenced sample was peripheral blood. The source of these receptors is a man aged 65 to 85 with acute or convalescent COVID-19.

The J gene is TRBJ1-2, the V gene TRBV4-1; D not certain. Germline V gene sequence: CDR1 MGHRA, CDR2 YSYEKL. Trimming took off 4 bases at V and 5 bases at J, with 11 bases between the two ends. This CDR3 region has 13 residues. The CDR3: CASSLGGYYGYTF. The CDR3 DNA reads TGCGCCAGCAGCCTCGGAGGGTATTATGGCTACACCTTC.

The V gene is TRBV19, the J gene TRBJ1-5, with a weak D call TRBD1 (6 bases). Trimming pared 0 bases from V and 6 bases from J, leaving 15 bases between. CDR3 length: 16 amino acids. Germline CDR1 reads LNHDA; CDR2 reads SQIVND (reference sequence). CDR3 loop: CASSIDLRGQAQPQHF. The CDR3 region has the DNA TGTGCCAGTAGTATAGATCTGCGGGGGCAGGCTCAGCCCCAGCATTTT. The whole variable domain, filled in from reference TRBV19 and TRBJ1-5, reads DGGITQSPKYLFRKEGQNVTLSCEQNLNHDAMYWYRQDPGQGLRLIYYSQIVNDFQKGDIAEGYSVSREKKESFPLTVTSAQKNPTAFYLCASSIDLRGQAQPQHFGDGTRLSIL.

The chain couples TRBV6-5 to TRBJ2-3; 7 positions agree with TRBD1. The CDR3 covers 14 residues. Trimming at V came to 7 bases and at J to 2 bases, leaving 6 bases not matched to a gene. Germline lookup yields CDR1 MNHEY and CDR2 SVGAGI. The chain's CDR3 is CASKETGITDTQYF. CDR3 nucleotides: TGTGCCAGCAAAGAGACAGGGATCACAGATACGCAGTATTTT.

This chain joins TRBV6-5 and TRBJ2-6; no definite D call. V lost 4 bases and J 0 bases, leaving 10 bases between the germline ends. The CDR3 is made up of 16 amino acids. The germline CDR1 and CDR2 sequences are MNHEY and SVGAGI. DNA for the CDR3: TGTGCCAGCAGTTCCTGGGCCCGCTCTGGGGCCAACGTCCTGACTTTC. Protein: CASSSWARSGANVLTF.

V and J are TRBV6-2 or TRBV6-3 and TRBJ2-7, with TRBD2 matching 7 bases. J was trimmed by 2 bases and V by 2 bases; bases with no gene match: 9. Germline CDR1 reads MNHEY; CDR2 reads SVGEGT. CDR3 length: 16 amino acids. DNA for the CDR3: TGTGCCAGCAGTTACGGTAGCGGGTTACCTCCCTACGAGCAGTACTTC. This encodes CASSYGSGLPPYEQYF.

This clone was observed a single time. V and J are TRBV19 and TRBJ2-1, with 7 bases matching TRBD1. Germline assignment: CDR1 LNHDA and CDR2 SQIVND (reference sequence). This CDR3 region has 15 residues. With V trimmed by 2 bases and J by 3 bases, 4 bases remained unmatched. The CDR3 nucleotides are TGTGCCAGTAGTATACGTGACAGGGACTACAATGAGCAGTTCTTC. Its protein is CASSIRDRDYNEQFF.

This chain links TRBV5-1 with TRBJ2-2; 8 bases are shared with TRBD2. V shed 6 bases, J shed 1 base, and the junction held 8 bases outside the gene matches. CDR1 is SGHRS, CDR2 YFSETQ, per germline. The length of the CDR3 is 16 residues. CDR3 DNA: TGCGCCAGCAACATTCGGGGGGGCGTGAACACCGGGGAGCTGTTTTTT. This encodes CASNIRGGVNTGELFF.

The chain combines TRBV11-2 with TRBJ1-1; D is possibly TRBD1 (6 bases). Looked up from germline, CDR1 is SGHAT and CDR2 is FQNNGV. This CDR3 is built from 13 residues. Trimming removed 6 bases at V and 8 bases at J, with 16 bases between. CDR3 residues: CASRTYGQSEAFF. The CDR3 DNA reads TGTGCCAGCAGAACATATGGACAGTCAGAAGCTTTCTTT.

The rearrangement joins TRBV7-2 to TRBJ2-1, with 8 bases matching TRBD2. The CDR3 totals 15 residues. Per the germline V gene, CDR1 is SGHTA and CDR2 is FQGNSA. With 2 bases clipped from V and 8 bases from J, the junction kept 8 bases outside the gene matches. CDR3: CASSLNSGGFDEQFF. The DNA for the CDR3 is TGTGCCAGCAGCTTAAACAGCGGGGGTTTCGATGAGCAGTTCTTC.

This clone was observed a single time. J is TRBJ2-5 and V is TRBV29-1; TRBD2 might be the D (6 bases). V lost 7 bases to trimming and J lost 0 bases, with 6 bases between them. The V gene's germline CDR1 is SQVTM and CDR2 ANQGSEA. The CDR3 is made up of 11 amino acids. CDR3: CSGDYQETQYF. In nucleotides, the CDR3 is TGCAGCGGGGACTACCAAGAGACCCAGTACTTC. Full variable domain (missing parts from reference TRBV29-1 and TRBJ2-5): SAVISQKPSRDICQRGTSLTIQCQVDSQVTMMFWYRQQPGQSLTLIATANQGSEATYESGFVIDKFPISRPNLTFSTLTVSNMSPEDSSIYLCSGDYQETQYFGPGTRLLVL.

This clone has a handful of counts. CDR3 nucleotides: TGTGCCAGCAGCCCCACCCCGGGTCGAGTTAACTACGAGCAGTACTTC. Encoded protein: CASSPTPGRVNYEQYF. The chain links TRBV5-4 to TRBJ2-7, with D uncertain. Per germline, CDR1 SGHNT and CDR2 YYREEE (reference sequence). V was cut by 4 bases and J by 3 bases, with 20 bases left in between. The CDR3 covers 16 residues.

J is TRBJ1-2 and V is TRBV29-1, with a possible D match to TRBD1 (6 bases). Trimming removed 6 bases from V and 3 bases from J, with 11 bases in between. CDR1 and CDR2 from the germline V gene are SQVTM and ANQGSEA. The CDR3 loop spans 12 amino acids. The chain's CDR3 is CSVYRTDYGYTF. CDR3 DNA sequence: TGCAGCGTCTACCGGACAGACTATGGCTACACCTTC. Full variable domain (remainder filled in from reference TRBV29-1 and TRBJ1-2): SAVISQKPSRDICQRGTSLTIQCQVDSQVTMMFWYRQQPGQSLTLIATANQGSEATYESGFVIDKFPISRPNLTFSTLTVSNMSPEDSSIYLCSVYRTDYGYTFGSGTRLTVV.

This clone occurred once. The rearrangement links TRBV7-2 to TRBJ2-7; the match to TRBD2 covers 9 bases. This CDR3 is built from 15 residues. J lost 2 bases, V lost 4 bases, and 6 bases had no gene match. In germline, CDR1 is SGHTA, CDR2 FQGNSA. The CDR3 loop is CASSSGGRAAYEQYF. The DNA for the CDR3 is TGTGCCAGCAGCTCCGGCGGGAGGGCGGCCTACGAGCAGTACTTC.

The genes are TRBV10-3 and TRBJ1-3; 7 bases align to TRBD1. Germline V gene sequence: CDR1 ENHRY, CDR2 SYGVKD. Unmatched junction bases numbered 3, after V lost 8 bases and J lost 2 bases. The CDR3 length is 13 residues. CDR3 DNA sequence: TGTGCCATCGCCGGGACAGCTGGAAACACCATATATTTT. Protein sequence: CAIAGTAGNTIYF.